The 32 T cell receptor beta chains presented below share a single source sample, sequenced in a study of blood T cell repertoires in COVID-19. TCRdb keeps only in-frame clones here, not all; method: immunoSEQ multiplex PCR. The table has 55,000 to 75,000 clones, over 60% seen once. Sequencing was done on a sample of peripheral blood. These receptors came from a woman aged 70-85 years with COVID-19, enrolled during active disease.

This clone rates as medium-sized (0.01 to 0.1%). The CDR3 coding sequence is TGTGCCAGCAGCTCCGGAGCGGGAGCTGGCGATGAGCAGTTCTTC. Translating it yields CASSSGAGAGDEQFF. The chain couples TRBV7-3 to TRBJ2-1; 8 nucleotides line up with TRBD2. This CDR3 is built from 15 residues. V gave up 4 bases and J gave up 8 bases; unmatched junction bases: 10. CDR1 is SGHTA, CDR2 FQGTGA, per germline.

This clone was seen only once. The chain uses TRBV10-3 and TRBJ1-2; D might be TRBD1 (6 bases). Trimming took off 3 bases at V and 6 bases at J, with 29 bases between the two ends. The CDR3 extends over 19 amino acids. The germline CDR1 and CDR2 sequences are ENHRY and SYGVKD. The CDR3 DNA sequence: TGTGCCATCAGTGACCCACTTTGGACACGCTCTCCCTCAGGGGATGGCTACACCTTC. This gives the protein CAISDPLWTRSPSGDGYTF.

The gene calls are TRBV5-8 and TRBJ2-4; D is ambiguous. The V and J ends lost 2 bases and 2 bases respectively, with 14 bases between them. This CDR3 region has 16 residues. Germline V CDR1 and CDR2: SGHTS, YDEGEE. This chain's CDR3 is CASSFWQLVTKNIQYF. DNA of the CDR3: TGTGCCAGCAGCTTTTGGCAGTTGGTGACCAAAAACATTCAGTACTTC.

J is TRBJ2-7 and V is TRBV6-6, with unresolved D. The germline V and J ends were trimmed by 2 bases and 4 bases, with 6 bases remaining between them. In germline, CDR1 is MNHNY, CDR2 SVGAGI (reference sequence). This CDR3 region has 12 residues. CDR3 nucleotide sequence: TGTGCCAGCAGTTACGTGGAGTACGAGCAGTACTTC. Its translation is CASSYVEYEQYF.

V and J are TRBV20-1 and TRBJ2-1; D is perhaps TRBD2 (6 bases). Germline assignment: CDR1 DFQATT and CDR2 SNEGSKA (reference sequence). Trimming shortened V by 3 bases and J by 8 bases, and 20 bases separated the two germline ends. CDR3 length: 15 residues. The CDR3 loop reads CSASSDYSPTHEQFF. In nucleotides, the CDR3 is TGCAGTGCTAGTTCGGACTACTCCCCCACGCATGAGCAGTTCTTC.

The chain is built from TRBV5-5 and TRBJ1-2; 9 positions match TRBD1. The ends lost 4 bases at V and 8 bases at J; junction bases unmatched: 15. Germline assignment: CDR1 SGHKS and CDR2 YYEKEE (reference sequence). The CDR3 length is 16 residues. The CDR3 nucleotides read TGTGCCAGCAGCGTGATTCCCGGGACAGGGACGGAGGGCTACACCTTC. Its protein product is CASSVIPGTGTEGYTF. The entire variable domain, with the rest obtained from reference TRBV5-5 and TRBJ1-2, is as follows: DAGVTQSPTHLIKTRGQQVTLRCSPISGHKSVSWYQQVLGQGPQFIFQYYEKEERGRGNFPDRFSARQFPNYSSELNVNALLLGDSALYLCASSVIPGTGTEGYTFGSGTRLTVV.

V and J are TRBV18 and TRBJ1-6; D unresolved. CDR1 and CDR2 from the germline V gene are KGHSH and LQKENI. CDR3 size: 13 residues. V lost 3 bases, J lost 5 bases, and 5 bases lay in between. Written as DNA, the CDR3 is TGTGCCAGCTCACCCAGAAATAATTCACCCCTCCACTTT. Amino acids: CASSPRNNSPLHF.

This clone is a singleton in its sample. The chain uses TRBV5-5 and TRBJ2-2, with a tentative D call TRBD2 (6 bases). This CDR3 spans 15 amino acids. Looked up from germline, CDR1 is SGHKS and CDR2 is YYEKEE (reference sequence). V was pared by 7 bases and J by 1 base, with 14 bases between. Written as DNA, the CDR3 is TGTGCCAGCTTGAAGGAGGGTCGGAACACCGGGGAGCTGTTTTTT. Amino acid sequence: CASLKEGRNTGELFF.

Only a few counts were recorded for this clone. The chain recombines TRBV19 with TRBJ2-1; 8 bases agree with TRBD2. CDR3 size: 14 residues. Per the germline V gene, CDR1 is LNHDA and CDR2 is SQIVND (reference sequence). After removal of 1 base from V and 6 bases from J, the junction contained 2 bases not matched to a gene. In DNA, the CDR3 is TGTGCCAGTAGTATAGTCGGGACTAGCAATGAGCAGTTCTTC. Translating it yields CASSIVGTSNEQFF.

V gene TRBV12-3 or TRBV12-4 combines with J gene TRBJ1-1; D is perhaps TRBD1 (5 bases). The CDR3 runs to 13 residues. V was shortened by 7 bases and J by 4 bases, with 13 bases between the two germline ends. The CDR3 DNA reads TGTGCCAGCACTTCTTGGGGGGGCACTGAAGCTTTCTTT. Its translation: CASTSWGGTEAFF.

This clone was recorded only once. V usage is TRBV11-3 and J usage is TRBJ2-1, with D unclear. The germline V and J ends were trimmed by 5 bases and 3 bases, with 17 bases remaining between them. The germline V gene encodes CDR1 SGHNT and CDR2 YENEEA. The CDR3 runs 16 residues. CDR3 in amino acids: CASSAGWQTIYNEQFF. CDR3 DNA sequence: TGTGCCAGCAGCGCAGGCTGGCAGACAATCTACAATGAGCAGTTCTTC.

This rearrangement joins TRBV2 to TRBJ2-7; D is uncertain. The germline V and J ends were trimmed by 5 bases and 1 base, with 9 bases remaining between them. The CDR3 loop spans 13 amino acids. From germline, CDR1 is SNHLY and CDR2 FYNNEI. DNA of the CDR3: TGTGCCAGCAGTCAAGACACGTCCTACGAGCAGTACTTC. Protein: CASSQDTSYEQYF.

The V call is TRBV6-5, the J call TRBJ1-1; D perhaps matches TRBD1 (6 bases). The CDR3 is 15 amino acids. Between the trimmed V and J ends, which lost 5 bases and 5 bases, there was a span of 18 bases. Germline V gene sequence: CDR1 MNHEY, CDR2 SVGAGI. The CDR3 nucleotides are TGTGCCAGCAGTAAGGAGGGGGGGAGGGGGACTGAAGCTTTCTTT. Protein sequence: CASSKEGGRGTEAFF.

This clone has just one count. The chain has TRBV11-3 and TRBJ2-5; TRBD2 agrees at 8 bases. The CDR3 is 13 amino acids. J lost 3 bases, V lost 8 bases, and 5 bases had no gene match. CDR1 is SGHNT, CDR2 YENEEA, per germline. The CDR3, as DNA: TGTGCCAGCGCCTTAGCGGGAAAAGAGACCCAGTACTTC. It codes for CASALAGKETQYF.

V usage is TRBV2 and J usage is TRBJ2-5; TRBD2 aligns across 11 bases. J gave up 0 bases and V 11 bases, and 5 bases lay outside the gene matches. The CDR3 has 14 amino acids. CDR1 is SNHLY, CDR2 FYNNEI, per germline. The CDR3 protein is CAGPGLADQETQYF. In DNA, the CDR3 is TGTGCCGGTCCGGGACTAGCGGACCAAGAGACCCAGTACTTC.

J is TRBJ1-2 and V is TRBV7-8; 9 nucleotides match TRBD1. V trimming: 4 bases; J trimming: 0 bases; junction bases outside the gene matches: 3. The CDR3 totals 15 residues. Germline V gene sequence: CDR1 SGHVS, CDR2 FQNEAQ. CDR3 nucleotide sequence: TGTGCCAGCAGCTCAGGGACAGGGTCTAACTATGGCTACACCTTC. Amino acids: CASSSGTGSNYGYTF.

This chain links TRBV14 with TRBJ1-6; 7 bases agree with TRBD1. Per germline, CDR1 SGHDN and CDR2 FVKESK. The CDR3 runs 15 residues. J gave up 10 bases and V 5 bases, and 11 bases lay outside the gene matches. This chain's CDR3 is CASSEGQFKGSPLHF. The CDR3 bases are TGTGCCAGCAGCGAGGGACAGTTTAAAGGATCACCCCTCCACTTT.

This sequence joins TRBV6-2 or TRBV6-3 and TRBJ2-7; D gene ambiguous. There are 14 residues in the CDR3. Trimming took off 6 bases at V and 6 bases at J, with 18 bases between the two ends. CDR1 MNHEY and CDR2 SVGEGT come from the germline V gene. The CDR3 DNA follows: TGTGCCAGCAGCCCACCGAGGATCCCTCTCGAGCAGTACGTC. It translates to CASSPPRIPLEQYV.

The chain joins TRBV9 to TRBJ1-6; no clear D gene. V dropped 3 bases and J dropped 7 bases, with 26 bases sitting between them. The CDR3 is made up of 19 amino acids. Germline V gene data show CDR1 as SGDLS and CDR2 as YYNGEE. For the CDR3, the DNA is TGTGCCAGCAGCGCGGACCTTCCTCGGTCCGGGAGGAGGAATTCACCCCTCCACTTT. Its protein product is CASSADLPRSGRRNSPLHF.

This chain links TRBV19 with TRBJ1-5; no clear D gene. The CDR3 is 14 residues long. Between the trimmed V and J ends, which lost 4 bases and 2 bases, there was a span of 9 bases. Per the germline V gene, CDR1 is LNHDA and CDR2 is SQIVND (reference sequence). The CDR3 bases are TGTGCCAGTAGTACCCAGGTAGGCAATCAGCCCCAGCATTTT. Its translation: CASSTQVGNQPQHF.

This sequence joins TRBV7-2 and TRBJ1-2, with D maybe TRBD1 (6 bases). This CDR3 has 14 residues. From germline, CDR1 is SGHTA and CDR2 FQGNSA. Trimming left V 7 bases short and J 4 bases short, with 16 bases between. The DNA of the CDR3 is TGTGCCAGCACCGAAAGGGGGGGACCCTATGGCTACACCTTC. This translates into CASTERGGPYGYTF.

The chain joins TRBV4-1 to TRBJ2-1, with TRBD2 matching 10 bases. Germline lookup yields CDR1 MGHRA and CDR2 YSYEKL. There are 16 residues in the CDR3. V trimming: 0 bases; J trimming: 8 bases; junction bases outside the gene matches: 7. The CDR3 DNA reads as TGCGCCAGCAGCCAAGAGAATAGCGGGGGGTTCGATGAGCAGTTCTTC. Its protein product is CASSQENSGGFDEQFF.

Only one count was recorded for this clone. The CDR3 region has the DNA TGTGCCATCAGTGAGTCGATGGGACAGGGGGCTAATAAGCAGTTCTTC. This gives the protein CAISESMGQGANKQFF. The V call is TRBV10-3, the J call TRBJ2-1; 12 bases agree with TRBD1. The germline CDR1 and CDR2 sequences are ENHRY and SYGVKD. The trim removed 0 bases at V and 11 bases at J, leaving 8 bases unmatched. The CDR3 has 16 residues.

The CDR3, as DNA: TGTGCCAGCAGCCAAGCCCGCGGGGAGCTGTTTTTT. Translated, it gives CASSQARGELFF. V and J are TRBV3-1 (or the pseudogene TRBV3-2) and TRBJ2-2; D is uncertain. V was trimmed by 1 base and J by 7 bases, leaving 4 bases between them. Germline V gives CDR1 LGHDT, CDR2 YNNKEL (reference sequence). The CDR3 spans 12 residues.

The chain links TRBV7-2 to TRBJ1-3, with D unclear. The germline CDR1 and CDR2 sequences are SGHTA and FQGNSA. The CDR3 is made up of 14 amino acids. Deletions cut 5 bases from V and 1 base from J, with 9 bases between. CDR3 in DNA: TGTGCCAGCAGCCGGAGTGGTTCTGGAAACACCATATATTTT. It translates to CASSRSGSGNTIYF. Full variable domain (missing parts from reference TRBV7-2 and TRBJ1-3): GAGVSQSPSNKVTEKGKDVELRCDPISGHTALYWYRQSLGQGLEFLIYFQGNSAPDKSGLPSDRFSAERTGGSVSTLTIQRTQQEDSAVYLCASSRSGSGNTIYFGEGSWLTVV.

V gene TRBV6-2 or TRBV6-3 combines with J gene TRBJ2-7, with 8 bases identical to TRBD1. CDR3 length equals 18 residues. The V gene end was trimmed by 2 bases and the J gene end by 1 base; junction bases not matched to a gene: 13. Germline loops: CDR1 MNHEY, CDR2 SVGEGT. This CDR3 reads CASSYGRWGTGLSYEQYV. Written as DNA, the CDR3 is TGTGCCAGCAGTTACGGAAGATGGGGGACAGGTCTTTCCTACGAGCAGTACGTC.

On this clone itself: Here the CDR3 omits its conserved ending phenylalanine or tryptophan, so a read error is the likely source. The limits of the CDR3 on the DNA are not certain, so only TCRdb's listed CDR3 is given. The chain joins TRBV19 to TRBJ2-4; the table's D gene call, TRBD1, was not cross checked with the DNA. CDR1 and CDR2 from the germline V gene are LNHDA and SQIVND (reference sequence). The length of the CDR3 is 14 amino acids, counting both ends. CDR3 region: CAIKHTGEKPPGPL.

This sequence joins TRBV24-1 and TRBJ2-5, with TRBD1 matching over 9 bases. Germline loops: CDR1 KGHDR, CDR2 SFDVKD. The CDR3 covers 16 residues. The V and J ends lost 4 bases and 4 bases, in that order; junction bases with no gene match: 9. The DNA of the CDR3 is TGTGCCACCAGTGACGCCACAGGGGGCGAGGGAGAGACCCAGTACTTC. Its translation is CATSDATGGEGETQYF.

This clone was counted only a few times. The V call is TRBV19, the J call TRBJ1-1; 9 bases map to TRBD1. Trimming at V came to 7 bases and at J to 7 bases, leaving 10 bases not matched to a gene. This CDR3 has 14 amino acids. Germline values: CDR1 LNHDA, CDR2 SQIVND (reference sequence). The CDR3 DNA reads TGTGCCAGTACCTTAAACAGGGGGCGGATTGAAGCTTTCTTT. This sequence encodes CASTLNRGRIEAFF.

This chain uses TRBV9 with TRBJ2-7; 11 bases line up with TRBD2. CDR1 SGDLS and CDR2 YYNGEE come from the germline V gene. Germline trimming cut 4 bases from V and 2 bases from J; bases unmatched to any gene: 14. The CDR3 covers 18 residues. DNA for the CDR3: TGTGCCAGCAGCTGCAGATGTTACGGGACTAGCGGAACCTACGAGCAGTACGTC. Translated, it gives CASSCRCYGTSGTYEQYV.

This sequence joins TRBV18 and TRBJ2-1; TRBD1 is a possible D gene (6 bases). Trimming left V 3 bases short and J 7 bases short, with 19 bases between. The CDR3 length is 16 residues. Germline lookup yields CDR1 KGHSH and CDR2 LQKENI. CDR3 sequence: CASSPAGVVGGNEQFF. The CDR3 DNA follows: TGTGCCAGCTCACCTGCAGGGGTGGTCGGTGGGAATGAGCAGTTCTTC.

The V gene is TRBV18, the J gene TRBJ2-7; D might be TRBD1 (6 bases). V lost 3 bases and J 4 bases, leaving 10 bases between the germline ends. The CDR3 runs to 13 residues. The V gene's germline CDR1 is KGHSH and CDR2 LQKENI. CDR3 residues: CASSPTGGYEQYV. CDR3 sequence (DNA): TGTGCCAGCTCACCGACAGGCGGATACGAGCAGTACGTC.